The 19 T cell receptor beta chains in this list originate from one sample, sequenced in a study of T cells in Graves' hyperthyroidism and ophthalmopathy. TCR beta CDR3 sequences were amplified from RNA transcripts. Using the HTBI primer set, a first-round RT-PCR was run on the TCR CDR3. MiXCR, run by TCRdb on the multiplex PCR reads, gives a single entry per CDR3 protein. The sample holds 600,000 or so distinct CDR3 sequences, more than 14% seen once. The material sequenced was blood. Source of these receptors: a woman aged 50 to 60 with Graves' ophthalmopathy.

At least ten counts were recorded for this clonotype. V gene TRBV7-9 combines with J gene TRBJ1-5; no clear D gene. V lost 4 bases to trimming and J lost 2 bases, with 9 bases between them. The CDR3 has 14 amino acids. In germline, CDR1 is SEHNR, CDR2 FQNEAQ (reference sequence). The CDR3 coding sequence is TGTGCCAGCAGCTCGACTAGAGGCAATCAGCCCCAGCATTTT. Its translation: CASSSTRGNQPQHF.

This clonotype has ten or more counts. The chain is built from TRBV6-2 or TRBV6-3 and TRBJ2-5, with D perhaps matching TRBD1 (6 bases). Germline V gene sequence: CDR1 MNHEY, CDR2 SVGEGT. The CDR3 is made up of 12 amino acids. V shed 10 bases and J shed 5 bases, with 14 bases lying between them. The CDR3 sequence: CATRRRGETQYF. Here the CDR3 DNA reads TGTGCCACCAGACGCAGGGGTGAGACCCAGTACTTC.

This clonotype came up many times. This chain links TRBV20-1 with TRBJ2-7; perhaps TRBD1 as D (6 bases). V lost 0 bases to trimming and J lost 7 bases, with 13 bases between them. The CDR3 runs to 13 residues. CDR1 is DFQATT and CDR2 is SNEGSKA in the germline V gene (reference sequence). The CDR3 coding sequence is TGCAGTGCTAGAGATCTGGGGGCAGGGGAGCAGTACTTC. Translated, it gives CSARDLGAGEQYF.

The chain recombines TRBV29-1 with TRBJ1-1; possible D gene TRBD1, 5 bases. V was cut by 2 bases and J by 6 bases, with 16 bases left in between. This CDR3 is built from 14 residues. Germline V gives CDR1 SQVTM, CDR2 ANQGSEA. The DNA for the CDR3 is TGCAGCGTTGAACCCCCGGGACCTTGGGCTGAAGCTTTCTTT. Translating it yields CSVEPPGPWAEAFF.

This clonotype was recorded a few times. The chain links TRBV7-9 to TRBJ2-5; no reliable D call. The CDR3 is made up of 14 amino acids. V gave up 1 base and J gave up 7 bases, with 13 bases separating them. Germline V gene lookup returns CDR1 SEHNR and CDR2 FQNEAQ (reference sequence). The CDR3 region has the DNA TGTGCCAGCAGCTTAGGAGGATCCCTAGGGACCCAGTACTTC. This translates into CASSLGGSLGTQYF.

There are many counts of this clonotype. The J gene is TRBJ2-1, the V gene TRBV18, with D perhaps TRBD2 (6 bases). The CDR3 runs 15 residues. CDR1 is KGHSH and CDR2 is LQKENI in the germline V gene. V was pared by 6 bases and J by 2 bases, with 14 bases between. DNA for the CDR3: TGTGCCAGCTCTAGCGGCGGCGGGACCTACAATGAGCAGTTCTTC. Amino acids: CASSSGGGTYNEQFF.

This clonotype has only a few counts. The chain has TRBV6-1 and TRBJ1-5, with D hard to call. V lost 7 bases to trimming and J lost 1 base, with 5 bases between them. CDR1 is MNHNS, CDR2 SASEGT, per germline. CDR3 size: 12 residues. CDR3 loop: CASTKSNQPQHF. The CDR3 nucleotides are TGTGCCAGCACGAAGAGCAATCAGCCCCAGCATTTT.

This clonotype was seen repeatedly, ten times or more. The V call is TRBV28, the J call TRBJ1-1; no definite D call. The CDR3 consists of 12 residues. Per the germline V gene, CDR1 is MDHEN and CDR2 is SYDVKM. V was pared by 7 bases and J by 4 bases, with 10 bases between. CDR3 sequence: CASTLGSTEAFF. The CDR3 DNA reads TGTGCCAGCACCCTAGGGAGCACTGAAGCTTTCTTT. Looking up the rest from reference TRBV28 and TRBJ1-1 gives the full variable domain: DVKVTQSSRYLVKRTGEKVFLECVQDMDHENMFWYRQDPGLGLRLIYFSYDVKMKEKGDIPEGYSVSREKKERFSLILESASTNQTSMYLCASTLGSTEAFFGQGTRLTVV.

This clonotype was seen ten or more times. The gene calls are TRBV20-1 and TRBJ1-5, with 7 bases aligning to TRBD1. The CDR3 contains 15 residues. V was clipped by 7 bases and J by 0 bases; unmatched bases: 9. Germline loops: CDR1 DFQATT, CDR2 SNEGSKA (reference sequence). The CDR3 DNA sequence: TGCAGTGTCACCGGGACAGCTTATAGCAATCAGCCCCAGCATTTT. It codes for CSVTGTAYSNQPQHF.

This clonotype was seen a handful of times. This rearrangement joins TRBV4-1 to TRBJ2-2; no clear D. Trimming left V 4 bases short and J 4 bases short, with 10 bases between. Per germline, CDR1 MGHRA and CDR2 YSYEKL. The length of the CDR3 is 14 residues. The CDR3 DNA follows: TGCGCCAGCAGCCTCTGGAGTATCACCGGGGAGCTGTTTTTT. Translation gives CASSLWSITGELFF.

This clonotype was observed a few times. The CDR3 region has the DNA TGCGCCAGCAGCCGATCAGGGGCCAGCGGGAGGCCAGATACGCAGTATTTT. Translated, it gives CASSRSGASGRPDTQYF. The chain recombines TRBV4-3 with TRBJ2-3, with 9 bases lining up with TRBD2. The CDR3 consists of 17 residues. Germline V gives CDR1 LGHNA, CDR2 YSLEER. Trimming at V came to 4 bases and at J to 4 bases, leaving 12 bases not matched to a gene.

This clonotype was seen more than once but under ten times. CDR3 region: CASSFGLESGEQFF. The CDR3 bases are TGTGCCAGCAGTTTCGGACTAGAATCTGGGGAGCAGTTCTTC. J is TRBJ2-1 and V is TRBV27; 7 bases align to TRBD2. Germline lookup yields CDR1 MNHEY and CDR2 SMNVEV (reference sequence). The CDR3 length is 14 residues. After removal of 3 bases from V and 10 bases from J, the junction contained 9 bases not matched to a gene.

In DNA, the CDR3 is TGCGCCAGCAGCTTGTATCTAGCGGGTACAGATACGCAGTATTTT. Protein: CASSLYLAGTDTQYF. The chain recombines TRBV5-1 with TRBJ2-3; 8 nucleotides line up with TRBD2. The CDR3 sequence is 15 residues long. The V segment lost 1 base and the J segment 3 bases; nucleotides outside the gene matches: 4. Germline V lookup: CDR1 SGHRS, CDR2 YFSETQ. The whole variable domain, filled in from reference TRBV5-1 and TRBJ2-3, reads KAGVTQTPRYLIKTRGQQVTLSCSPISGHRSVSWYQQTPGQGLQFLFEYFSETQRNKGNFPGRFSGRQFSNSRSEMNVSTLELGDSALYLCASSLYLAGTDTQYFGPGTRLTVL.

The table lists this clonotype with many counts. The rearrangement links TRBV28 to TRBJ2-7; tentative D call: TRBD1 (6 bases). CDR1 and CDR2 (germline): MDHEN, SYDVKM. This CDR3 has 12 amino acids. V was cut by 6 bases and J by 3 bases, with 9 bases left in between. The DNA for the CDR3 is TGTGCCAGCAGAGTACAGGGCTACGAGCAGTACTTC. Translation: CASRVQGYEQYF. Full variable domain (remainder filled in from reference TRBV28 and TRBJ2-7): DVKVTQSSRYLVKRTGEKVFLECVQDMDHENMFWYRQDPGLGLRLIYFSYDVKMKEKGDIPEGYSVSREKKERFSLILESASTNQTSMYLCASRVQGYEQYFGPGTRLTVT.

Ten or more counts support this clonotype. This chain uses TRBV6-5 with TRBJ2-7; D remains ambiguous. V shed 1 base and J shed 6 bases, with 13 bases lying between them. The CDR3 is 14 amino acids. Germline V lookup: CDR1 MNHEY, CDR2 SVGAGI. The CDR3 loop is CASSYFGYSGEQYF. DNA of the CDR3: TGTGCCAGCAGTTACTTTGGCTATTCGGGCGAGCAGTACTTC.

CDR3 DNA sequence: TGTGCCAGCAGTTACTCGGGCGGGACTACGAGCTCCTACAATGAGCAGTTCTTC. Translating gives CASSYSGGTTSSYNEQFF. The chain couples TRBV6-5 to TRBJ2-1; TRBD2 matches at 7 bases. There are 18 residues in the CDR3. Germline assignment: CDR1 MNHEY and CDR2 SVGAGI. Germline trimming cut 0 bases from V and 0 bases from J; bases unmatched to any gene: 8.

At least ten counts were recorded for this clonotype. The chain is built from TRBV7-2 and TRBJ2-1; D remains unclear. The CDR3 extends over 12 amino acids. Trimming cost V 5 bases and J 6 bases, with 8 bases left between them. Per the germline V gene, CDR1 is SGHTA and CDR2 is FQGNSA. In DNA, the CDR3 is TGTGCCAGCAGCCCCGACCGCAATGAGCAGTTCTTC. Translated: CASSPDRNEQFF. The variable domain in full, with the rest retrieved from reference TRBV7-2 and TRBJ2-1, is GAGVSQSPSNKVTEKGKDVELRCDPISGHTALYWYRQSLGQGLEFLIYFQGNSAPDKSGLPSDRFSAERTGGSVSTLTIQRTQQEDSAVYLCASSPDRNEQFFGPGTRLTVL.

The table lists this clonotype with many counts. This chain connects TRBV9 to TRBJ2-1; D is unresolved. Trimming took off 5 bases at V and 0 bases at J, with 18 bases between the two ends. Germline assignment: CDR1 SGDLS and CDR2 YYNGEE. There are 17 residues in the CDR3. CDR3 amino acids: CASSLFSALSSYNEQFF. The CDR3 nucleotides are TGTGCCAGCAGTTTATTCTCGGCTCTCAGCTCCTACAATGAGCAGTTCTTC.

This clonotype was recorded many times. The rearrangement uses TRBV6-1 and TRBJ1-1; possible D gene TRBD1, 5 bases. V lost 5 bases and J 4 bases, leaving 11 bases between the germline ends. Germline CDR1 MNHNS, CDR2 SASEGT. The CDR3 runs 13 residues. The CDR3 loop is CASSSGAGTEAFF. Here the CDR3 DNA reads TGTGCCAGCAGTTCCGGGGCCGGCACTGAAGCTTTCTTT.